A single sample gave rise to the 11 T cell receptor beta chains below, sequenced in a study of T cell responses to AZD1222 COVID-19 vaccine. Produced via immunoSEQ multiplex PCR; TCRdb's table is partial and in-frame only. The top ten hold 0.9% to 1.4% of the sample, which has around 130,000 clones, 80% to 95% seen once. The source material was peripheral blood, sampled 28 days after the second AZD1222 dose. Receptor source: an adult who received the AZD1222 COVID-19 vaccine.

This sequence joins TRBV9 and TRBJ1-1; D ambiguous. V shed 3 bases and J shed 1 base, with 13 bases lying between them. Per the germline V gene, CDR1 is SGDLS and CDR2 is YYNGEE. This CDR3 is 15 amino acids long. This chain's CDR3 is CASSASPGENTEAFF. The CDR3 DNA reads TGTGCCAGCAGCGCTTCGCCCGGGGAGAACACTGAAGCTTTCTTT.

The chain is built from TRBV24-1 and TRBJ2-1; D is ambiguous. The CDR3 is made up of 13 amino acids. Per germline, CDR1 KGHDR and CDR2 SFDVKD. The germline V and J ends were trimmed by 5 bases and 4 bases, with 8 bases remaining between them. The CDR3 DNA sequence: TGTGCCACCAGTGCTAAACAGTACAATGAGCAGTTCTTC. Its protein product is CATSAKQYNEQFF.

J is TRBJ1-1 and V is TRBV7-2, with 9 bases matching TRBD1. V gave up 3 bases and J gave up 5 bases; unmatched junction bases: 7. CDR1 and CDR2 (germline): SGHTA, FQGNSA. The CDR3 length is 15 residues. CDR3 residues: CASSLTDRGETEAFF. Written as DNA, the CDR3 is TGTGCCAGCAGCTTGACGGACAGGGGCGAAACTGAAGCTTTCTTT.

V gene TRBV7-2 combines with J gene TRBJ2-3, with a tentative D call TRBD2 (7 bases). Deletions cut 3 bases from V and 2 bases from J, with 15 bases between. CDR1 is SGHTA and CDR2 is FQGNSA in the germline V gene. The CDR3 length is 16 residues. The CDR3 region is CASSFRGGGATDTQYF. CDR3 bases: TGTGCCAGCAGCTTTAGGGGGGGCGGGGCCACAGATACGCAGTATTTT.

V and J are TRBV4-3 and TRBJ1-2; D remains ambiguous. Trimming left V 2 bases short and J 2 bases short, with 12 bases between. The CDR3 is made up of 15 amino acids. Germline loops: CDR1 LGHNA, CDR2 YSLEER. The DNA of the CDR3 is TGCGCCAGCAGCCAATACCCAGGAGGGAACTATGGCTACACCTTC. This gives the protein CASSQYPGGNYGYTF.

As to this clone: Other DNA sequences within the sample encode an identical CDR3. This chain joins TRBV6-5 and TRBJ1-1, with D perhaps matching TRBD1 (6 bases). V lost 0 bases to trimming and J lost 5 bases, with 10 bases between them. Germline V gives CDR1 MNHEY, CDR2 SVGAGI. The CDR3 consists of 14 residues. CDR3 residues: CASSYSGGGTEAFF. The CDR3 region has the DNA TGTGCCAGCAGTTACTCGGGGGGCGGGACTGAAGCTTTCTTT.

This chain joins TRBV5-8 and TRBJ2-5; TRBD2 matches at 14 bases. This CDR3 comprises 19 residues. Trimming cost V 3 bases and J 2 bases; bases outside gene matches: 12. CDR1 SGHTS and CDR2 YDEGEE come from the germline V gene. Written as DNA, the CDR3 is TGTGCCAGCAGCTATTGGACGGGACTAGCGGGAGTGGTGCAAGAGACCCAGTACTTC. Translated: CASSYWTGLAGVVQETQYF.

This rearrangement joins TRBV27 to TRBJ1-3; D gene ambiguous. The CDR3 runs to 14 residues. The germline V gene has CDR1 MNHEY and CDR2 SMNVEV (reference sequence). V shed 3 bases and J shed 4 bases, with 10 bases lying between them. The CDR3 loop reads CASSLRGTGNTIYF. CDR3 coding DNA: TGTGCCAGCAGTTTGCGGGGAACGGGAAACACCATATATTTT.

The chain carries TRBV4-2 and TRBJ2-7; D call uncertain. Trimming pared 4 bases from V and 3 bases from J, leaving 10 bases between. The V gene's germline CDR1 is LGHNA and CDR2 YNFKEQ. CDR3 length: 13 amino acids. CDR3 region: CASSRELGYEQYF. In nucleotides, the CDR3 is TGTGCCAGCAGCCGAGAATTGGGCTACGAGCAGTACTTC.

This chain uses TRBV28 with TRBJ1-2; D perhaps matches TRBD1 (6 bases). Germline CDR1 and CDR2: MDHEN and SYDVKM. This CDR3 spans 13 amino acids. Between the trimmed V and J ends, which lost 3 bases and 5 bases, there was a span of 10 bases. The CDR3 is CASSFAQGYGYTF. The CDR3 DNA reads TGTGCCAGCAGTTTTGCTCAGGGGTATGGCTACACCTTC.

The chain combines TRBV9 with TRBJ1-2; perhaps TRBD1 as D (6 bases). The V end was cut by 1 base, the J end by 7 bases, with 8 bases between. Looked up from germline, CDR1 is SGDLS and CDR2 is YYNGEE. The CDR3 loop spans 12 amino acids. CDR3 loop: CASSVRGSGYTF. In DNA, the CDR3 is TGTGCCAGCAGCGTAAGGGGGTCTGGCTACACCTTC.